The 5 T cell receptor beta chains listed next were all sequenced from one sample in a study of Graves' ophthalmopathy and Graves' hyperthyroidism. Amplification targeted the TCR beta CDR3 regions, with RNA transcripts as the source material. Following a first-round RT-PCR that used HTBI primers, a second-round multiplex PCR was carried out. From the multiplex PCR reads, TCRdb called clonotypes with MiXCR, one entry per CDR3 protein. Among about 700,000 distinct CDR3 sequences listed, 35% to 50% were seen once. Sequenced material: peripheral blood. These receptors originate from an adult man with Graves' ophthalmopathy.

This chain uses TRBV25-1 with TRBJ2-2; the D is unclear. The CDR3 consists of 13 residues. Germline-derived CDR1 and CDR2 are MGHDK and SYGVNS. V was clipped by 6 bases and J by 9 bases, with 14 bases between them. CDR3 loop: CASSLRVLRELFF. The DNA of the CDR3 is TGTGCCAGCAGCTTGCGTGTATTGCGGGAGCTGTTTTTT.

This clonotype was seen more than once but under ten times. V usage is TRBV7-2 and J usage is TRBJ1-3, with 7 positions matching TRBD1. This CDR3 region has 16 residues. Trimming took 5 bases from V and 0 from J; bases not matched to a gene: 7. Per the germline V gene, CDR1 is SGHTA and CDR2 is FQGNSA. CDR3 DNA: TGTGCCAGCAGCACCCGACAGGGCTACTCTGGAAACACCATATATTTT. Translating gives CASSTRQGYSGNTIYF.

The chain combines TRBV11-2 with TRBJ1-6; unclear D gene. V dropped 5 bases and J dropped 0 bases, with 11 bases sitting between them. The germline V gene encodes CDR1 SGHAT and CDR2 FQNNGV. The CDR3 length is 16 residues. The CDR3 spells CASSQFASSYNSPLHF. The CDR3 bases are TGTGCCAGCAGCCAATTCGCAAGCTCCTATAATTCACCCCTCCACTTT. Full variable domain (outside the CDR3, taken from reference TRBV11-2 and TRBJ1-6): EAGVAQSPRYKIIEKRQSVAFWCNPISGHATLYWYQQILGQGPKLLIQFQNNGVVDDSQLPKDRFSAERLKGVDSTLKIQPAKLEDSAVYLCASSQFASSYNSPLHFGNGTRLTVT.

This clonotype was observed many times. An end of the junction differs from the germline gene, which may be a read error. The chain couples TRBV7-9 to TRBJ2-6; D uncertain. The CDR3 covers 16 residues. Germline CDR1 is SEHNR and CDR2 is FQNEAQ (reference sequence). DNA for the CDR3: TGCGCCAGCAGCCAAGATTCGAGCTCTGGGGCCAACGTCCTGACTTTC. It codes for CASSQDSSSGANVLTF.

V gene TRBV7-9 combines with J gene TRBJ2-2; 11 bases map to TRBD2. V lost 8 bases and J lost 5; bases outside the gene matches: 10. This CDR3 has 16 residues. Looked up from germline, CDR1 is SEHNR and CDR2 is FQNEAQ (reference sequence). CDR3 protein: CASSPQLAGVTGELFF. DNA of the CDR3: TGTGCCAGCTCACCACAACTAGCGGGAGTAACCGGGGAGCTGTTTTTT.